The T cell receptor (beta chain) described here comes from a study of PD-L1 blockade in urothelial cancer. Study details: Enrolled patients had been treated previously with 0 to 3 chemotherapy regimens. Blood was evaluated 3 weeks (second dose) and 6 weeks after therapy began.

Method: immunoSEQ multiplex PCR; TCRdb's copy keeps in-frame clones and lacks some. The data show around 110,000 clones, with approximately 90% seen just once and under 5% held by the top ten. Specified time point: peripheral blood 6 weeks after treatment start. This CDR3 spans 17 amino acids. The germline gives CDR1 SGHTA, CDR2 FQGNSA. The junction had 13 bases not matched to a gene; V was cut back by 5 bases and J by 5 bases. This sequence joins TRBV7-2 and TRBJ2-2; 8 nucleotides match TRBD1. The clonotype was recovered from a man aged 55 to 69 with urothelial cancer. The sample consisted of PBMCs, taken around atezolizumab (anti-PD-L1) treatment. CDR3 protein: CASSAPDRAIGTGELFF. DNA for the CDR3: TGTGCCAGCAGCGCACCGGACAGGGCGATCGGGACCGGGGAGCTGTTTTTT.